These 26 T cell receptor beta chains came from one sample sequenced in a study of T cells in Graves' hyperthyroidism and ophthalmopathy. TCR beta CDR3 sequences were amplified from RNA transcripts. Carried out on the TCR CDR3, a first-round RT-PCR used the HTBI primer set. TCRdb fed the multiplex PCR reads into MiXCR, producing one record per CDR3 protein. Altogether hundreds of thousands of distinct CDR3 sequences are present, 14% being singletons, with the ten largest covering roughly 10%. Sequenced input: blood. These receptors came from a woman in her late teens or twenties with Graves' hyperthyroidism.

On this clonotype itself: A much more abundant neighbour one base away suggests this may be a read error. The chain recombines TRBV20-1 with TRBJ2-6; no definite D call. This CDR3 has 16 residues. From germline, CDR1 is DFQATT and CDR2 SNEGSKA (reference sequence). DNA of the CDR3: TGCAGTGCTAGCGATTTCTGGGCAGCTGGGACCAACGTCCTGACTTTC. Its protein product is CSASDFWAAGTNVLTF.

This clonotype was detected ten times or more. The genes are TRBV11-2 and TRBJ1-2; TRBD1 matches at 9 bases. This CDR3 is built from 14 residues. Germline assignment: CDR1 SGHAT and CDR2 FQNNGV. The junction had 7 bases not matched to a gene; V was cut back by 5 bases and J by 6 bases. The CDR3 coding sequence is TGTGCCAGCAGCCCATTGACAGGGGGAAATGGCTACACCTTC. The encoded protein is CASSPLTGGNGYTF.

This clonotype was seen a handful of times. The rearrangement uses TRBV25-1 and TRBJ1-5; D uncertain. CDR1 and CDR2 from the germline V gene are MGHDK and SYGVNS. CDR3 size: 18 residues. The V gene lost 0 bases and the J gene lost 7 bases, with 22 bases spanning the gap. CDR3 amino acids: CASSEYMRSSPFRQPQHF. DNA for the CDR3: TGTGCCAGCAGTGAATATATGCGGTCCAGCCCCTTTCGACAGCCCCAGCATTTT.

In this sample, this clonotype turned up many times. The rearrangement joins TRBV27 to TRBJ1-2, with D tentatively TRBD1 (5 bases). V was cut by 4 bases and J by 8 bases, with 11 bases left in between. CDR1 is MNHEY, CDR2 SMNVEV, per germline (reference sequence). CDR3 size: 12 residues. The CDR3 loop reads CASSSAGSGYTF. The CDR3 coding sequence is TGTGCCAGCAGTTCCGCAGGGTCCGGCTACACCTTC.

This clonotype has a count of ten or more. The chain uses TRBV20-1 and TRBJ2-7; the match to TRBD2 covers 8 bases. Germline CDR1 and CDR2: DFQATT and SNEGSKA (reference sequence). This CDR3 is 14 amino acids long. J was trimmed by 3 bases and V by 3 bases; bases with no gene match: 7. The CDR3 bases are TGCAGTGCTAGGGCACGGGAGGGTCTCTACGAGCAGTACTTC. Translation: CSARAREGLYEQYF.

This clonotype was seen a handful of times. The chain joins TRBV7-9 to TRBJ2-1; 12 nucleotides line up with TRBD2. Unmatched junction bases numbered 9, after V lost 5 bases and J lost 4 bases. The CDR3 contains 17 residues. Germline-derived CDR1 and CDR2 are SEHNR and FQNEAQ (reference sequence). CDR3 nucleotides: TGTGCCAGCAGCCTTCTAGCGGGGGGGTTCATGTACAATGAGCAGTTCTTC. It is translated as CASSLLAGGFMYNEQFF. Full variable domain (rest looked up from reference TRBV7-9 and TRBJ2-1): DTGVSQNPRHKITKRGQNVTFRCDPISEHNRLYWYRQTLGQGPEFLTYFQNEAQLEKSRLLSDRFSAERPKGSFSTLEIQRTEQGDSAMYLCASSLLAGGFMYNEQFFGPGTRLTVL.

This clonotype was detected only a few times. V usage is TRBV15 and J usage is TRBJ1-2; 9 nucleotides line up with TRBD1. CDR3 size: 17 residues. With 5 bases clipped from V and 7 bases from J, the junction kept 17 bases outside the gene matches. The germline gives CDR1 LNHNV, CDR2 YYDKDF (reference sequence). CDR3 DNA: TGTGCCACCAGCCCTAGCAGGGGACAGGGATCTCTTTCTGGCTACACCTTC. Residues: CATSPSRGQGSLSGYTF.

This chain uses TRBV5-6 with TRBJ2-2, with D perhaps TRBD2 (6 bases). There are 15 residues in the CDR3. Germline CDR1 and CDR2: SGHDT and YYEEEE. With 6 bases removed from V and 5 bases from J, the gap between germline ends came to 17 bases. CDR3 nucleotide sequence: TGTGCCAGCATCCTTAGCGGTCCGGGGACCGGGGAGCTGTTTTTT. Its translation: CASILSGPGTGELFF.

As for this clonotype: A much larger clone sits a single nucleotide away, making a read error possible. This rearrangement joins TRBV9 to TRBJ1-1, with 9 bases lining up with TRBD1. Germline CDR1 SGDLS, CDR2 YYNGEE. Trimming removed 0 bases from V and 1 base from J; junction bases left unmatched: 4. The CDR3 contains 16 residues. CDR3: CASSVGSGQGNTEAFF. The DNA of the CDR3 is TGTGCCAGCAGCGTAGGGTCGGGACAGGGGAACACTGAAGCTTTCTTT.

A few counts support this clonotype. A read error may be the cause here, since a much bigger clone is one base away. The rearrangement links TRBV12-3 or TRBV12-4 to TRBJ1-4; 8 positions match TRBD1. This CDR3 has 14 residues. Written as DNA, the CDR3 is TGTGCCAGCAGTCGGGACAGGACCAATGAAAAACCGTTTTTT. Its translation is CASSRDRTNEKPFF.

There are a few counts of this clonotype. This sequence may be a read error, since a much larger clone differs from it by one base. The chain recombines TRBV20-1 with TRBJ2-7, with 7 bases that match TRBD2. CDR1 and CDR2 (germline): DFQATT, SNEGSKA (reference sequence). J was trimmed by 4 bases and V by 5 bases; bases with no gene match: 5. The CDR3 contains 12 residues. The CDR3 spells CSAGGVGYEQYF. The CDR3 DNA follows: TGCAGTGCTGGGGGGGTGGGGTACGAGCAGTACTTC.

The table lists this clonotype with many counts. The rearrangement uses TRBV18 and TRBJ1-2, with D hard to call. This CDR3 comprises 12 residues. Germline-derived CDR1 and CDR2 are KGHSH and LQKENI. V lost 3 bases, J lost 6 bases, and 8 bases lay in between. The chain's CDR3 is CASSPGGDGYTF. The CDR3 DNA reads TGTGCCAGCTCACCCGGAGGAGATGGCTACACCTTC.

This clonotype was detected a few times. The CDR3 sequence is CASSLACTF. CDR3 nucleotide sequence: TGCGCCAGCAGCTTGGCCTGTACCTTC. The chain uses TRBV5-1 and TRBJ1-2; D gene unclear. CDR1 is SGHRS and CDR2 is YFSETQ in the germline V gene. The CDR3 sequence is 9 residues long. Trimming pared 0 bases from V and 14 bases from J, leaving 5 bases between. Supplemented by reference TRBV5-1 and TRBJ1-2, the full variable domain reads KAGVTQTPRYLIKTRGQQVTLSCSPISGHRSVSWYQQTPGQGLQFLFEYFSETQRNKGNFPGRFSGRQFSNSRSEMNVSTLELGDSALYLCASSLACTFGSGTRLTVV.

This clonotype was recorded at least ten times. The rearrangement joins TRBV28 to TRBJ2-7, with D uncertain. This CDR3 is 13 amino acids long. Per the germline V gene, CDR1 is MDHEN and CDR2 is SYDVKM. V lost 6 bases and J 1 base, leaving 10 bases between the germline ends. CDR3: CASSLRDSYEQYF. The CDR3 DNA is TGTGCCAGCAGCTTAAGGGATTCCTACGAGCAGTACTTC.

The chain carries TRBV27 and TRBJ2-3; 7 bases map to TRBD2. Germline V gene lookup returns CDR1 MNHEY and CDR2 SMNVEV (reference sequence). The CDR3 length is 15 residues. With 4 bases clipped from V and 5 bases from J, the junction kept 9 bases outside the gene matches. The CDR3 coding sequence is TGTGCCAGCAGTTCGGCGGGAGATCGGCGAGATACGCAGTATTTT. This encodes CASSSAGDRRDTQYF.

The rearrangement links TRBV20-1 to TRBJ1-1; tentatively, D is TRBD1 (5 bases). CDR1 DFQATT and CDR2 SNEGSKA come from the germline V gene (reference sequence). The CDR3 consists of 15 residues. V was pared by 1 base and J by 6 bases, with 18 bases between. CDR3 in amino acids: CSARGTGGSRAEAFF. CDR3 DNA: TGCAGTGCTAGAGGAACAGGAGGCTCAAGGGCTGAAGCTTTCTTT.

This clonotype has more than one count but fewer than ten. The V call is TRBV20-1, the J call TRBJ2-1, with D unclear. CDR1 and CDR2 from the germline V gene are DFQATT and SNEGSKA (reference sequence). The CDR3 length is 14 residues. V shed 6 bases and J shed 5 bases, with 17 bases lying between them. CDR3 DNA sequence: TGCAGTGCCACACAGCCCTTCTTCAACAATGAGCAGTTCTTC. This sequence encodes CSATQPFFNNEQFF.

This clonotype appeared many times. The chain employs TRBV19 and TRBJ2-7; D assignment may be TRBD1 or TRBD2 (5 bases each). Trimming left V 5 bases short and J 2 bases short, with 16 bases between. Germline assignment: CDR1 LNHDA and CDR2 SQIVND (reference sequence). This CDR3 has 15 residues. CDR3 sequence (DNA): TGTGCCAGTAGTGCCGCCCTAAGAGGGGCCTACGAGCAGTACTTC. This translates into CASSAALRGAYEQYF.

The CDR3, as DNA: TGTGCCAGCAGCAGGAGGCTAGCGGGAGTCACTGAGCAGTTCTTC. Amino acid sequence: CASSRRLAGVTEQFF. The rearrangement links TRBV28 to TRBJ2-1, with TRBD2 matching 10 bases. CDR3 length equals 15 residues. CDR1 and CDR2 from the germline V gene are MDHEN and SYDVKM. V trimming: 6 bases; J trimming: 9 bases; junction bases outside the gene matches: 11.

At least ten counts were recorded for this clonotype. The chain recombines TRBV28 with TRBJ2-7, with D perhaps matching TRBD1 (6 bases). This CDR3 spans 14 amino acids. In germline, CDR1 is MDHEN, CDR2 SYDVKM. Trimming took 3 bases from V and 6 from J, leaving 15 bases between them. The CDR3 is CASSLEPRGAEQYF. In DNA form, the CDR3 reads TGTGCCAGCAGTTTGGAACCCAGGGGAGCCGAGCAGTACTTC.

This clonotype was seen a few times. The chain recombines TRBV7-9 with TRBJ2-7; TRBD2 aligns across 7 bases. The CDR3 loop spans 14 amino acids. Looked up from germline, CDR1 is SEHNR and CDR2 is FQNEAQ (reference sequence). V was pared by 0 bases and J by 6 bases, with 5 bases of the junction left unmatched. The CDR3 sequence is CASSLAGGGGEQYF. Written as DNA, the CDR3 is TGTGCCAGCAGCTTAGCGGGCGGGGGTGGCGAGCAGTACTTC.

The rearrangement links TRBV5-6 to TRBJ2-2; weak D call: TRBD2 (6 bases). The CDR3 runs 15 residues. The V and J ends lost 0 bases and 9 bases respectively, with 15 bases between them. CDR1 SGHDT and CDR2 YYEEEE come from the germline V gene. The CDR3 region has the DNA TGTGCCAGCAGCTTGGGTCGGGAGTCCGCCCGGGAGCTGTTTTTT. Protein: CASSLGRESARELFF.

The CDR3 coding sequence is TGTGCCAGCAGCTTAGCAGCGGGAGAAGGGGTGGAGACCCAGTACTTC. Its translation is CASSLAAGEGVETQYF. The genes are TRBV11-2 and TRBJ2-5, with 8 bases that match TRBD2. The CDR3 has 16 amino acids. J lost 5 bases, V lost 1 base, and 9 bases had no gene match. Germline CDR1 and CDR2: SGHAT and FQNNGV.

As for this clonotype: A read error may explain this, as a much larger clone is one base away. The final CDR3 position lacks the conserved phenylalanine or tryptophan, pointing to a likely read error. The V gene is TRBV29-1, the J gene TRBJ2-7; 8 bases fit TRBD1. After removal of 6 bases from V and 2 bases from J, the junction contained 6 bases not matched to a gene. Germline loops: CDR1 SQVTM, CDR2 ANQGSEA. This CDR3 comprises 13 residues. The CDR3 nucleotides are TGCAGCGTCCGACCGGACAGGGCCTACGAGCAGTACTCC. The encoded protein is CSVRPDRAYEQYS.

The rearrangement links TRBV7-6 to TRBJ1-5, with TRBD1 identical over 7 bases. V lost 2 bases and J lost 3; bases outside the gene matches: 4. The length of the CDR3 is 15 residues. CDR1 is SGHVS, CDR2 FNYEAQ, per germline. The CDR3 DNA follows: TGTGCCAGCAGCTTATGGACAGGTCCCAATCAGCCCCAGCATTTT. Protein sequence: CASSLWTGPNQPQHF.

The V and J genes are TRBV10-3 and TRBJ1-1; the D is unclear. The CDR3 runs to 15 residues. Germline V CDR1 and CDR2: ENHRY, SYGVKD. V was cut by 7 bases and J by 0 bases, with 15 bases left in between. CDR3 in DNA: TGTGCCATCAAGGGCTCCCTGGCGATGAACACTGAAGCTTTCTTT. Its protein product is CAIKGSLAMNTEAFF.